What follows is one T cell receptor beta chain and its context. These data belong to a study of blood T cell repertoires in COVID-19. Overall study: Samples taken during acute and convalescent COVID-19 were collected in the United States, Italy and Spain.

Per the study methods: It was from reference gene primer amplification that nucleated cell counts were estimated. Clones were read by immunoSEQ multiplex PCR, and TCRdb kept only the in-frame ones, dropping some. The DNA was the basis for D and trimming; V, J and clone size are from that table. The profile covers about 240,000 clones, with around nine tenths appearing a single time and under 9% taken by the ten largest. CDR1 is MNHEY, CDR2 SMNVEV, per germline (reference sequence). The V end lost 5 bases, the J end lost 5 bases, and 10 bases lay between the germline ends. The CDR3 covers 13 residues.

The chain uses TRBV27 and TRBJ1-5; the D gene is possibly TRBD1 (6 bases). The sample taken for sequencing was peripheral blood. The sequence came from a woman aged 70 to 79 with active or convalescent COVID-19. As DNA, the CDR3 is TGTGCCAGCAGTCCCAGGGGCGATCAGCCCCAGCATTTT. Protein product: CASSPRGDQPQHF.